The rows below give T cell receptor beta chains drawn from one sample of a study of blood T cell repertoires in COVID-19. Here immunoSEQ multiplex PCR was the method, and the copy in TCRdb shows in-frame clones only, minus some. The sample lists approximately 290,000 clones, approximately 83% seen once, with around 4.5% in the top ten. Source material: PBMCs or T cells enriched from blood (not recorded which). These receptors all come from a woman younger than 45 who had recovered from COVID-19. Each CDR3 is given with its conserved first and last residue.

TRBJ1-5	TRBV15	CATSRGDRGNQPQHF
TRBJ1-1	TRBV29-1	CSVAVTVAEAFF
TRBJ2-2	TRBV4-2	CASSPDFLVTGELFF
TRBJ2-7	TRBV30	CAWSVETGVYEQYF
TRBJ1-5	TRBV10-3	CAISESRAGDQPQHF
TRBJ2-1	TRBV6-6	CASRSGTGGNEQFF
TRBJ2-4	TRBV29-1	CSVEDQDSLAKNIQYF
TRBJ1-5	TRBV24-1	CATSETGNQPQHF
TRBJ2-3	TRBV20-1	CSASGRERGTDTQYF
TRBJ2-7	TRBV6-6	CASSRGTGGLYEQYF
TRBJ2-1	TRBV18	CASSPPPGLIYNEQFF
TRBJ1-2	TRBV2	CASSGNGGQFYVGYTF
TRBJ2-3	TRBV5-1	CASSLSSGAEHSTDTQYF
TRBJ2-1	TRBV28	CASTEAAYNEQFF
TRBJ1-5	TRBV7-8	CASSGQEGGQPQHF
TRBJ2-7	TRBV7-2	CASSLWTDSYEQYF